This T cell receptor beta chain was recorded in a study of CD8+CD57+ T cells in acquired aplastic anemia. Study at large: Sorted CD4+ and CD8+ cell DNA averaged around 3 ug.

The germline gives CDR1 SGHAT, CDR2 FQNNGV. Trimming removed 5 bases at V and 3 bases at J, with 15 bases between. The CDR3 consists of 15 residues. TCR beta VDJ and CDR3 profiling used genomic DNA as template. Using its own MiXCR run on the reads, TCRdb lists one record per CDR3 protein. The data contain 200,000 to 250,000 distinct CDR3 sequences, 30% to 40% of them singletons. The specimen was sorted CD4+, CD8+, or CD8+CD57+ T cells (not recorded which) from PBMCs. This TCR derives from a human donor in good health, serving as a control. V gene TRBV11-2 combines with J gene TRBJ2-3; D tentatively reads TRBD1 or TRBD2 (5 bases each). The CDR3 spells CASSPAGGWTDTQYF. The CDR3 DNA sequence: TGTGCCAGCAGCCCGGCTGGGGGTTGGACAGATACGCAGTATTTT. The full variable domain, rest sourced from reference TRBV11-2 and TRBJ2-3, is EAGVAQSPRYKIIEKRQSVAFWCNPISGHATLYWYQQILGQGPKLLIQFQNNGVVDDSQLPKDRFSAERLKGVDSTLKIQPAKLEDSAVYLCASSPAGGWTDTQYFGPGTRLTVL.